The 18 T cell receptor beta chains below come from one sample, sequenced in a study of shared clonotypes between healthy human individuals (dated by TCRdb to 2018 to 2020). Libraries came from the immunoSEQ multiplex PCR assay. Drawn from immuneACCESS, this table holds only the in-frame rearrangements with V and J called that TCRdb kept. Clones are partly lost; checked studies trace under half to an unresolved V gene and leave the rest unexplained. The sample records more than 2 million clones, roughly 95% of which are singletons. Roughly 0.13% of the sample is in the top ten clones. The specimen sequenced was naive CD4+ T cells sorted from blood. Taken with the paper, the label for cell subset or site translates to: CD45RA+ positively selected. Receptors were obtained from a man younger than 35 in good health.

The V and J genes are TRBV27 and TRBJ2-3; 11 bases line up with TRBD2. Germline trimming cut 3 bases from V and 1 base from J; bases unmatched to any gene: 6. The CDR3 is 17 residues long. Germline V gene sequence: CDR1 MNHEY, CDR2 SMNVEV (reference sequence). For the CDR3, the DNA is TGTGCCAGCAGTTTCCCCACTAGCGGGGGCCGCACAGATACGCAGTATTTT. Amino acids: CASSFPTSGGRTDTQYF.

This clone was seen just once. This chain links TRBV10-3 with TRBJ2-3, with TRBD2 matching over 9 bases. V shed 6 bases, J shed 5 bases, and the junction held 6 bases outside the gene matches. Germline V gene lookup returns CDR1 ENHRY and CDR2 SYGVKD. The CDR3 spans 14 residues. CDR3 loop: CAISWTSVGDTQYF. For the CDR3, the DNA is TGTGCCATCAGCTGGACTAGCGTGGGAGATACGCAGTATTTT.

This rearrangement joins TRBV11-3 to TRBJ2-3; D call uncertain. V was clipped by 0 bases and J by 2 bases, with 9 bases between them. CDR1 and CDR2 (germline): SGHNT, YENEEA. This CDR3 is built from 15 residues. DNA of the CDR3: TGTGCCAGCAGCTTAGAAGGAAGGCTCACAGATACGCAGTATTTT. Translated: CASSLEGRLTDTQYF.

Here the CDR3 DNA reads TGTGCCAGCAGTTTAGAGACCGGGACTAGTACCGAGCAGTACTTC. This sequence encodes CASSLETGTSTEQYF. This chain uses TRBV27 with TRBJ2-7, with 8 bases matching TRBD2. Germline CDR1 MNHEY, CDR2 SMNVEV (reference sequence). The V and J ends lost 2 bases and 6 bases, in that order; junction bases with no gene match: 9. This CDR3 region has 15 residues.

In DNA, the CDR3 is TGTGCCAGCGGGAGACTAGCGGGATACGAGCAGTACTTC. It translates to CASGRLAGYEQYF. The rearrangement uses TRBV7-8 and TRBJ2-7; TRBD2 matches at 11 bases. Germline V gene sequence: CDR1 SGHVS, CDR2 FQNEAQ. Germline trimming cut 8 bases from V and 4 bases from J; bases unmatched to any gene: 4. The CDR3 has 13 amino acids.

A note on this clone: A read error may account for a junction end that differs from germline. The chain uses TRBV7-9 and TRBJ2-1, with no clear D. The germline V gene encodes CDR1 SEHNR and CDR2 FQNEAQ (reference sequence). The CDR3 has 11 amino acids. The CDR3 is CASSSQEIWVF. DNA for the CDR3: TGTGCCAGCAGCTCCCAAGAAATATGGGTCTTC.

CDR3 in DNA: TGTGCCAGCAGTCCAGGGTCAGATACGCAGTATTTT. It yields the protein CASSPGSDTQYF. This chain uses TRBV2 with TRBJ2-3, with a possible D match to TRBD1 (5 bases). Germline V gene lookup returns CDR1 SNHLY and CDR2 FYNNEI. Trimming stripped 5 bases from V and 4 bases from J, with 7 bases between. The CDR3 has 12 residues.

The chain joins TRBV19 to TRBJ1-1; 7 bases match TRBD1. The V segment lost 4 bases and the J segment 10 bases; nucleotides outside the gene matches: 9. Per germline, CDR1 LNHDA and CDR2 SQIVND (reference sequence). The CDR3 runs 13 residues. The CDR3 nucleotides are TGTGCCAGTAGTACCCTCGACAGGGTACGAGCTTTCTTT. Translating it yields CASSTLDRVRAFF.

The genes are TRBV5-4 and TRBJ2-1, with D unclear. The germline V gene has CDR1 SGHNT and CDR2 YYREEE (reference sequence). The CDR3 sequence is 14 residues long. Trimming removed 2 bases from V and 2 bases from J, with 8 bases in between. The CDR3 loop is CASSFREPYNEQFF. CDR3 bases: TGTGCCAGCAGCTTTAGAGAGCCCTACAATGAGCAGTTCTTC.

V gene TRBV28 combines with J gene TRBJ1-5, with D uncertain. This CDR3 region has 14 residues. V was clipped by 7 bases and J by 2 bases, with 12 bases between them. CDR1 is MDHEN and CDR2 is SYDVKM in the germline V gene. DNA for the CDR3: TGTGCCAGCATTGGAAAGGGTGGCAATCAGCCCCAGCATTTT. Protein: CASIGKGGNQPQHF.

The chain is built from TRBV2 and TRBJ2-1; 8 bases line up with TRBD1. Germline V gene sequence: CDR1 SNHLY, CDR2 FYNNEI. There are 16 residues in the CDR3. Losses at the gene ends were 6 bases for V and 0 bases for J; bases not matched to a gene: 7. The CDR3: CASSRGQGSSYNEQFF. For the CDR3, the DNA is TGTGCCAGCAGCCGAGGACAGGGAAGCTCCTACAATGAGCAGTTCTTC.

This clone turned up a few times. The CDR3 nucleotides read TGTGCCAGCAGTGAGATAGGAGGCCAGCCCCAGCATTTT. Residues: CASSEIGGQPQHF. J is TRBJ1-5 and V is TRBV25-1; D call uncertain. V lost 3 bases and J lost 7, with 10 bases in between. The CDR3 totals 13 residues. The germline CDR1 and CDR2 sequences are MGHDK and SYGVNS.

The chain recombines TRBV9 with TRBJ2-7; 9 nucleotides match TRBD2. In germline, CDR1 is SGDLS, CDR2 YYNGEE. J was trimmed by 2 bases and V by 6 bases; bases with no gene match: 9. The CDR3 sequence is 15 residues long. The CDR3 loop is CASTPGGRETYEQYF. CDR3 bases: TGTGCCAGCACCCCCGGCGGGAGGGAAACCTACGAGCAGTACTTC.

The chain employs TRBV2 and TRBJ1-6, with unresolved D. Trimming pared 8 bases from V and 4 bases from J, leaving 12 bases between. Germline V gene sequence: CDR1 SNHLY, CDR2 FYNNEI. The CDR3 contains 14 residues. Here the CDR3 DNA reads TGTGCCAGCGCCTCCGAGGATTATAATTCACCCCTCCACTTT. Residues: CASASEDYNSPLHF. Combining the CDR3 with reference TRBV2 and TRBJ1-6 gives the whole variable domain EPEVTQTPSHQVTQMGQEVILRCVPISNHLYFYWYRQILGQKVEFLVSFYNNEISEKSEIFDDQFSVERPDGSNFTLKIRSTKLEDSAMYFCASASEDYNSPLHFGNGTRLTVT.

This clone was recorded once. The V call is TRBV30, the J call TRBJ2-3, with TRBD2 matching 10 bases. The V and J ends lost 1 base and 5 bases, in that order; junction bases with no gene match: 12. The CDR3 runs 17 residues. From germline, CDR1 is GTSNPN and CDR2 SVGIG (reference sequence). For the CDR3, the DNA is TGTGCCTGGAGTGATCGCCCCGCTAGCGGGAGAGGAGATACGCAGTATTTT. As protein: CAWSDRPASGRGDTQYF.

The chain couples TRBV11-2 to TRBJ1-1; tentatively, D is TRBD1 (6 bases). Per germline, CDR1 SGHAT and CDR2 FQNNGV. V was cut by 0 bases and J by 3 bases, with 11 bases left in between. The CDR3 runs 15 residues. CDR3 nucleotide sequence: TGTGCCAGCAGCTTAGAGGGGACACGAGACACTGAAGCTTTCTTT. Protein: CASSLEGTRDTEAFF.

Turning to this clone: The sample holds other DNA sequences that translate to the same CDR3. V and J are TRBV9 and TRBJ2-1, with 12 bases lining up with TRBD2. Germline CDR1 and CDR2: SGDLS and YYNGEE. After removal of 2 bases from V and 1 base from J, the junction contained 1 base not matched to a gene. The CDR3 is 16 amino acids. The CDR3 DNA is TGTGCCAGCAGCGTCCTAGCGGGAGGGTCCTACAATGAGCAGTTCTTC. Amino acid sequence: CASSVLAGGSYNEQFF.

V gene TRBV5-1 combines with J gene TRBJ1-3; D remains ambiguous. V shed 3 bases and J shed 0 bases, with 13 bases lying between them. This CDR3 contains 16 residues. Germline CDR1 and CDR2: SGHRS and YFSETQ. The CDR3, as DNA: TGCGCCAGCAGCTCAGGCTCCGCTGGCTCTGGAAACACCATATATTTT. This encodes CASSSGSAGSGNTIYF.